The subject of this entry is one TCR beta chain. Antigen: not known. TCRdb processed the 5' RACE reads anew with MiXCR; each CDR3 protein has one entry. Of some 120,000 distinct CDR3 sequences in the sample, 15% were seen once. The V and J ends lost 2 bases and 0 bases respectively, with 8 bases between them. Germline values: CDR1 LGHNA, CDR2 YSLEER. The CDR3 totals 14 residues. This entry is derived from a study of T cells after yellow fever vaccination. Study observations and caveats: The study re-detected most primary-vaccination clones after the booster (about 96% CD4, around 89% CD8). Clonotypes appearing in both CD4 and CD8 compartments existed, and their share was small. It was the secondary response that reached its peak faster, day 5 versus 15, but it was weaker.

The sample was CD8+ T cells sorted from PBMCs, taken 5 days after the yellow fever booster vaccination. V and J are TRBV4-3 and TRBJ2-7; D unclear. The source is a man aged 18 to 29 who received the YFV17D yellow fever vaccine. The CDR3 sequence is CASSQHHSSYEQYF. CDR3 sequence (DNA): TGCGCCAGCAGCCAACATCACAGCTCCTACGAGCAGTACTTC.